Listed below are T cell receptor beta chains from one sample, sequenced in a study of blood T cell repertoires in COVID-19. Repertoires were generated with immunoSEQ multiplex PCR, while TCRdb's copy carries only in-frame clones and drops some. Among under 100,000 clones, roughly four fifths were seen once, and the ten largest hold 2% to 2.5%. The specimen sequenced was peripheral blood. The receptor source for this set is a woman aged 70-85 years with acute or convalescent COVID-19. The CDR3 runs from the conserved cysteine through the conserved F or W. The order of the fields is clone size, V gene, J gene, D gene, CDR3 DNA, CDR3 protein. D genes are given only for firm matches. Rows give clone size only sometimes, using once, few, many, or a class for an expanded clone.

size: few; V: TRBV15; J: TRBJ1-5; D: TRBD1; DNA: TGTGCCACCAGCCTCATTGACAGGGGTACACAGCCCCAGCATTTT; CDR3: CATSLIDRGTQPQHF
size: .; V: TRBV6-5; J: TRBJ1-5; D: .; DNA: TGTGCCAGCAATACCGAAGCCAATCAGCCCCAGCATTTT; CDR3: CASNTEANQPQHF
size: .; V: TRBV18; J: TRBJ1-1; D: .; DNA: TGTGCCAGCTCACCACCGGGCACTAACACTGAAGCTTTCTTT; CDR3: CASSPPGTNTEAFF
size: .; V: TRBV11-2; J: TRBJ2-5; D: .; DNA: TGTGCCAGCAGCTTAGGGACTATCGGGGGAGAGACCCAGTACTTC; CDR3: CASSLGTIGGETQYF
size: .; V: TRBV7-9; J: TRBJ1-1; D: .; DNA: TGTGCCAGCAGCTTAGACGGGTCGTCGACTGAAGCTTTCTTT; CDR3: CASSLDGSSTEAFF
size: .; V: TRBV19; J: TRBJ1-5; D: .; DNA: TGTGCCGGAAAGACAGGAAATCAGCCCCAGCATTTT; CDR3: CAGKTGNQPQHF
size: few; V: TRBV5-4; J: TRBJ1-2; D: .; DNA: TGTGCCAGCAGCTTGGTTGGCGGAGCACACTATGGCTACACCTTC; CDR3: CASSLVGGAHYGYTF
size: once; V: TRBV6-1; J: TRBJ2-7; D: TRBD1; DNA: TGTGCCAGCAGTGAAGTGGGGGTCGGCGGACAGGGATACGAGCAGTACTTC; CDR3: CASSEVGVGGQGYEQYF
size: .; V: TRBV27; J: TRBJ2-6; D: TRBD1; DNA: TGTGCCAGCCGAATACGTCCCGGGACAGGGTTTGGGGCCAACGTCCTGACTTTC; CDR3: CASRIRPGTGFGANVLTF
size: .; V: TRBV9; J: TRBJ2-2; D: .; DNA: TGTGCCAGCAGCCCCACGGGGGTTACCGGGGAGCTGTTTTTT; CDR3: CASSPTGVTGELFF
size: .; V: TRBV5-1; J: TRBJ1-1; D: .; DNA: TGCGCCAGCAGCCCCTGGACAGCCAACACTGAAGCTTTCTTT; CDR3: CASSPWTANTEAFF
size: .; V: TRBV3-1/TRBV3-2; J: TRBJ1-6; D: .; DNA: TGTGCCAGCACGTCAGGGAATTCACCCCTCCACTTT; CDR3: CASTSGNSPLHF
size: .; V: TRBV28; J: TRBJ2-7; D: .; DNA: TGTGCCAGCAGGCGCGGAGAGGGGGCGGGGGAGCAGTACTTC; CDR3: CASRRGEGAGEQYF
size: .; V: TRBV18; J: TRBJ1-1; D: .; DNA: TGTGCCAGCTCACCCACAGGGTTTGTGGACACTGAAGCTTTCTTT; CDR3: CASSPTGFVDTEAFF
size: .; V: TRBV3-1/TRBV3-2; J: TRBJ1-4; D: .; DNA: TGTGCCAGCAGCGTAAGCGGGGGGCGAGGTGAAAAACTGTTTTTT; CDR3: CASSVSGGRGEKLFF
size: .; V: TRBV19; J: TRBJ1-1; D: .; DNA: TGTGCCAGTAGTATAGGGCCTCACCCCTTAGAAGCTTTCTTT; CDR3: CASSIGPHPLEAFF
size: .; V: TRBV3-1/TRBV3-2; J: TRBJ2-3; D: TRBD1; DNA: TGTGCCAGCAGCCAAGTTAAAGAACAGGGTGGGGCTAGGGGGCCGACTTTT; CDR3: CASSQVKEQGGARGPTF
size: .; V: TRBV5-4; J: TRBJ2-3; D: TRBD2; DNA: TGTGCCAGCAGCCCTAGCGGGGCTAGCACAGATACGCAGTATTTT; CDR3: CASSPSGASTDTQYF
size: .; V: TRBV10-3; J: TRBJ2-3; D: TRBD2; DNA: TGTGCCATCAGGCCGGCGGCGGGGGGTTCGGGAGATACGCAGTATTTT; CDR3: CAIRPAAGGSGDTQYF
size: .; V: TRBV3-1/TRBV3-2; J: TRBJ2-7; D: TRBD1; DNA: TGTGCCAGCAGCAACCGGGACAGGAGCTACGAGCAGTACTTC; CDR3: CASSNRDRSYEQYF
size: .; V: TRBV7-2; J: TRBJ2-1; D: TRBD2; DNA: TGTGCCAGCAGCGAACGGGGGGGCGATGAGCAGTTCTTC; CDR3: CASSERGGDEQFF
size: .; V: TRBV6-5; J: TRBJ2-1; D: .; DNA: TGTGCCACCAGGCGGAGGGGGCCCCACAATGAGCAGTTCTTC; CDR3: CATRRRGPHNEQFF
size: .; V: TRBV7-9; J: TRBJ1-3; D: TRBD1; DNA: TGTGCCAGCAGACCGGACAGGGAGGGAAACACCATATATTTT; CDR3: CASRPDREGNTIYF
size: .; V: TRBV14; J: TRBJ1-6; D: .; DNA: TGTGCCAGCAGCCAAGGGCAGACAAGCCGGGGTTCACCCCTCCACTTT; CDR3: CASSQGQTSRGSPLHF
size: .; V: TRBV7-3; J: TRBJ2-1; D: TRBD2; DNA: TGTGCCAGCAGCTTTCTAGCGGGGGGGCTCAATGAGCAGTTCTTC; CDR3: CASSFLAGGLNEQFF
size: .; V: TRBV2; J: TRBJ2-2; D: TRBD1; DNA: TGTGCCAGCAGTGTGGGACAGGGTACCGCCGGGGAGCTGTTTTTT; CDR3: CASSVGQGTAGELFF
size: .; V: TRBV18; J: TRBJ2-3; D: TRBD1; DNA: TGTGCCAGCTCACCGAGGACAGGGGGCTTCACAGATACGCAGTATTTT; CDR3: CASSPRTGGFTDTQYF
size: .; V: TRBV7-9; J: TRBJ1-4; D: TRBD1; DNA: TGTGCCAGCAGCCCACCTACTGGGGACAGGGGTATGGATGAAAAACTGTTTTTT; CDR3: CASSPPTGDRGMDEKLFF
size: .; V: TRBV18; J: TRBJ1-1; D: .; DNA: TGTGCCAGCTCTTTTTTCCGGGAAACGGGCGGGAACACTGAAGCTTTCTTT; CDR3: CASSFFRETGGNTEAFF
size: .; V: TRBV12-3/TRBV12-4; J: TRBJ2-7; D: .; DNA: TGTGCCAGCACCTTGGGGAGAGGTGGGGAGCAGTACTTC; CDR3: CASTLGRGGEQYF
size: .; V: TRBV10-1; J: TRBJ1-6; D: .; DNA: TGCGCCAGCAGTGAGACAGGGAACTCACCCCTCCACTTT; CDR3: CASSETGNSPLHF
size: .; V: TRBV7-9; J: TRBJ1-3; D: TRBD1; DNA: TGTGCCAGCAGCCCGGGACAGTTTGCTGGAAACACCATATATTTT; CDR3: CASSPGQFAGNTIYF
size: .; V: TRBV29-1; J: TRBJ2-5; D: .; DNA: TGCAGCGTTAACAGTCAAGAGACCCAGTACTTC; CDR3: CSVNSQETQYF